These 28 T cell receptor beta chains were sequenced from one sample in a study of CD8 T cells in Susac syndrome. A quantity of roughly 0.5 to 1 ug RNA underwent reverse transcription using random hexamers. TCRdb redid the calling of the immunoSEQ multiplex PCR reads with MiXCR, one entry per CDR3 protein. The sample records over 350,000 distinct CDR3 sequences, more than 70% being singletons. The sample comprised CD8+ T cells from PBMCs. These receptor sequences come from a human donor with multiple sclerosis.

The CDR3 DNA reads as TGTGCCAGCAGTTTACCCCCGGGACAGGGCGATGGCTACACCTTC. This sequence encodes CASSLPPGQGDGYTF. The V gene is TRBV12-3 or TRBV12-4, the J gene TRBJ1-2; 9 nucleotides line up with TRBD1. The CDR3 contains 15 residues. V shed 2 bases, J shed 6 bases, and the junction held 7 bases outside the gene matches.

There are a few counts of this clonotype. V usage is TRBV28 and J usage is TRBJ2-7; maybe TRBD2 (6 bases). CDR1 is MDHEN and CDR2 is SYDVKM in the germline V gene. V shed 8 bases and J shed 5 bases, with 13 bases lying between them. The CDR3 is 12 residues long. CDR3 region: CASRGLGDEQYF. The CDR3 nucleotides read TGTGCCAGCCGGGGGTTAGGGGACGAGCAGTACTTC.

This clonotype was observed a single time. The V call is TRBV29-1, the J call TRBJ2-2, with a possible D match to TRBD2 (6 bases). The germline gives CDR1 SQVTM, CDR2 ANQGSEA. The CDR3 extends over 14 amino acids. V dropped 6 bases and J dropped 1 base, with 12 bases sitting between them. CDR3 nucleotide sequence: TGCAGCGTAGGGACTCACGAGAACACCGGGGAGCTGTTTTTT. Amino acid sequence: CSVGTHENTGELFF.

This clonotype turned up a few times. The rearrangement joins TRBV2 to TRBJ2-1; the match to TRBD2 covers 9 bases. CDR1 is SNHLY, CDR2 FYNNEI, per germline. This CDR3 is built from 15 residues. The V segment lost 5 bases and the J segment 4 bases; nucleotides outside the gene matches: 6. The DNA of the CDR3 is TGTGCCAGCAGTCCGACTAGCGGAGAGTACAATGAGCAGTTCTTC. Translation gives CASSPTSGEYNEQFF.

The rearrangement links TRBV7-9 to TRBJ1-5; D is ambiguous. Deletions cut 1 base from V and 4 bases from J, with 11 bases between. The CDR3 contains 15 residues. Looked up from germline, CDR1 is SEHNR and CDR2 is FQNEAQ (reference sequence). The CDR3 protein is CASSLGDIGNQPQHF. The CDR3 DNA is TGTGCCAGCAGCTTAGGTGACATAGGGAATCAGCCCCAGCATTTT.

The CDR3 protein is CASSLHEKLFF. The CDR3 bases are TGTGCCAGCAGCCTCCATGAAAAACTGTTTTTT. The J gene is TRBJ1-4, the V gene TRBV7-9, with D uncertain. CDR1 is SEHNR, CDR2 FQNEAQ, per germline (reference sequence). The CDR3 has 11 amino acids. The V gene lost 5 bases and the J gene lost 6 bases, with 4 bases spanning the gap.

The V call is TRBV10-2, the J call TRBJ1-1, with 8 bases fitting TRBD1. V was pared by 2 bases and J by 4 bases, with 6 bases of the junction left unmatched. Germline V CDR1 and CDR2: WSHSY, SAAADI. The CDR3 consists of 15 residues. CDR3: CASSEARGPSTEAFF. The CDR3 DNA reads TGCGCCAGCAGTGAGGCCAGGGGGCCGAGCACTGAAGCTTTCTTT.

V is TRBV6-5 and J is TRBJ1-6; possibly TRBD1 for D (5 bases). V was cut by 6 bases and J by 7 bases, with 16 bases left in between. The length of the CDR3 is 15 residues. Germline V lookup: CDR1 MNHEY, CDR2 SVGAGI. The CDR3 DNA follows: TGTGCCAGCAGCCCCCAGGACACAGAAAATTCACCCCTCCACTTT. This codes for CASSPQDTENSPLHF.

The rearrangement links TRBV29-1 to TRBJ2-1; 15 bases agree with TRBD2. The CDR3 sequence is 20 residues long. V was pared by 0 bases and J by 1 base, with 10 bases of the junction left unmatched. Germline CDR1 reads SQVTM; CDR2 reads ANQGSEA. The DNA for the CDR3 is TGCAGCGTTGAAGATCTTCAGAGGACTAGCGGGAGGGGGTCCTACAATGAGCAGTTCTTC. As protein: CSVEDLQRTSGRGSYNEQFF.

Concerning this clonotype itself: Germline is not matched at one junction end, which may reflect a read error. The CDR3 sequence is CAWSVLGTGGLDF. DNA for the CDR3: TGTGCCTGGAGTGTACTTGGGACAGGGGGTTTGGATTTT. The rearrangement uses TRBV30 and TRBJ2-3; 11 bases align to TRBD1. Germline V lookup: CDR1 GTSNPN, CDR2 SVGIG (reference sequence). This CDR3 has 13 amino acids.

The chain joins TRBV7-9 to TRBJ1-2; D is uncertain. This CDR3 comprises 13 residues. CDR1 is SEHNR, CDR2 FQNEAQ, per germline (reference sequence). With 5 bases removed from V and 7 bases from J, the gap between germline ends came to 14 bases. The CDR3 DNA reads TGTGCCAGCAGCGTGTGGCGGGCTCCTGGCTACACCTTC. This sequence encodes CASSVWRAPGYTF. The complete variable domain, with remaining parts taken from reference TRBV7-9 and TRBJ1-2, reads DTGVSQNPRHKITKRGQNVTFRCDPISEHNRLYWYRQTLGQGPEFLTYFQNEAQLEKSRLLSDRFSAERPKGSFSTLEIQRTEQGDSAMYLCASSVWRAPGYTFGSGTRLTVV.

The CDR3 spells CASSLPRDRGDEQYF. Written as DNA, the CDR3 is TGTGCCAGCAGCTTACCCCGGGACAGGGGGGACGAGCAGTACTTC. The chain carries TRBV7-9 and TRBJ2-7; 11 nucleotides agree with TRBD1. The CDR3 is 15 amino acids. Trimming took 2 bases from V and 5 from J; bases not matched to a gene: 5. Looked up from germline, CDR1 is SEHNR and CDR2 is FQNEAQ (reference sequence).

CDR3: CARGTGESYEQYF. CDR3 DNA: TGTGCCAGAGGGACAGGGGAAAGCTACGAGCAGTACTTC. The rearrangement links TRBV2 to TRBJ2-7; 10 nucleotides agree with TRBD1. Germline CDR1 SNHLY, CDR2 FYNNEI. The CDR3 length is 13 residues. V shed 9 bases, J shed 3 bases, and the junction held 5 bases outside the gene matches.

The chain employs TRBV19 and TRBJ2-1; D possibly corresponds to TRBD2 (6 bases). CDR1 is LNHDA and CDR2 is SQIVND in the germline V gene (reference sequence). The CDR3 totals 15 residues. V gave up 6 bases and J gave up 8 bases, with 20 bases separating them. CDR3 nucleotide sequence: TGTGCCAGTAGGCCGATTAAGGAGGGCCTGTATGAGCAGTTCTTC. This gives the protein CASRPIKEGLYEQFF.

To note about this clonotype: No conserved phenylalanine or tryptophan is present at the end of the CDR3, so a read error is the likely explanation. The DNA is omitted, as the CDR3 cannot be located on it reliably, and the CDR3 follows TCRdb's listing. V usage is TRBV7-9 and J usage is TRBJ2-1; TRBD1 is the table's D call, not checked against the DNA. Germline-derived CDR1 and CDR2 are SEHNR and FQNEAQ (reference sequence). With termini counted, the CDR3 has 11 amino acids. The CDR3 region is CASSRWGERII.

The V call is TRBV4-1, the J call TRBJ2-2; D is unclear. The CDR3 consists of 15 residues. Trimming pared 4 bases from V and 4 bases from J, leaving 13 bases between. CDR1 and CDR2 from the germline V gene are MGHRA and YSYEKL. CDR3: CASSPRQGRTGELFF. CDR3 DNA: TGCGCCAGCAGCCCCCGGCAAGGACGCACCGGGGAGCTGTTTTTT.

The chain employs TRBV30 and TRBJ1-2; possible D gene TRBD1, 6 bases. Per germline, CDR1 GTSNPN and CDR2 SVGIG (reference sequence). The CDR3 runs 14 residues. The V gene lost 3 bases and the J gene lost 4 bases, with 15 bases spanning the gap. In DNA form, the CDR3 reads TGTGCCTGGAGACGGACAGTCCTCTCCTATGGCTACACCTTC. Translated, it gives CAWRRTVLSYGYTF.

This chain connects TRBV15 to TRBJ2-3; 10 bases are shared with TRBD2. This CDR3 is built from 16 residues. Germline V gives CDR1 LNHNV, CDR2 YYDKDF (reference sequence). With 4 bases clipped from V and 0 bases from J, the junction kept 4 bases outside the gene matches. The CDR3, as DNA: TGTGCCACCAGCACTCCAGCGGGGGGGAGCACAGATACGCAGTATTTT. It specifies CATSTPAGGSTDTQYF.

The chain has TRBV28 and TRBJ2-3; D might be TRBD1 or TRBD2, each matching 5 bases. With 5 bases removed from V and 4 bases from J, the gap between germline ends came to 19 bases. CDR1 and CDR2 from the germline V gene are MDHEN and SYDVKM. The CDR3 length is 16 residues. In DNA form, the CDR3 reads TGTGCCAGCAGTCCCTCCGGGGCCCGAAGCGCAGATACGCAGTATTTT. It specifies CASSPSGARSADTQYF.

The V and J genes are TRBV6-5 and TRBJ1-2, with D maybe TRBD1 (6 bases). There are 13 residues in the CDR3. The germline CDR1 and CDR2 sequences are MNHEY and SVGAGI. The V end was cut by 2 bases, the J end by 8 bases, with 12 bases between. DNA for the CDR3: TGTGCCAGCAGTTACGGTGCCCAGGGGGGCTACACCTTC. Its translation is CASSYGAQGGYTF.

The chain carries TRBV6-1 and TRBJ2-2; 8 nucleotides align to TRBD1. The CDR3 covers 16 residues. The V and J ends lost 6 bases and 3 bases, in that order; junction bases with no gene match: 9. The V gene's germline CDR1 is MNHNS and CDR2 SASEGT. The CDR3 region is CASSLTKTGDTGELFF. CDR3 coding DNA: TGTGCCAGCAGCCTCACGAAGACAGGGGACACCGGGGAGCTGTTTTTT.

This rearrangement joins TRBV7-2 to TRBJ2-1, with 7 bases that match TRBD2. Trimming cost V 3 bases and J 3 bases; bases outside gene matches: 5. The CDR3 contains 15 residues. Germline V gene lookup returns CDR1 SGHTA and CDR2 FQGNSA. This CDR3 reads CASSFSGGDYNEQFF. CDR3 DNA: TGTGCCAGCAGCTTCTCTGGGGGGGACTACAATGAGCAGTTCTTC.

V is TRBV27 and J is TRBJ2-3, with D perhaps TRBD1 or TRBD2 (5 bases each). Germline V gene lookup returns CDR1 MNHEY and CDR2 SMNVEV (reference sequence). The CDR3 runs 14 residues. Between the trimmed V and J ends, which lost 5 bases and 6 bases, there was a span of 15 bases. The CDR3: CASSPTGWGDTQYF. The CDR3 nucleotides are TGTGCCAGCAGTCCCACTGGATGGGGGGATACGCAGTATTTT.

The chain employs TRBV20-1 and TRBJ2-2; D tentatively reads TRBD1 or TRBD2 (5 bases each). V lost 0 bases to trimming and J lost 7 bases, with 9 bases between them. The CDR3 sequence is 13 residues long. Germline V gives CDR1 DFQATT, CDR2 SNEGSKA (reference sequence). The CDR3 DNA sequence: TGCAGTGCTAGAGAGGGGGACGTCGGGGAGCTGTTTTTT. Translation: CSAREGDVGELFF.

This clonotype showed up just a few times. The chain's CDR3 is CASSLGGRSTDTQYF. The DNA of the CDR3 is TGTGCCAGCAGCTTAGGGGGGCGGAGCACAGATACGCAGTATTTT. V usage is TRBV11-2 and J usage is TRBJ2-3; D is possibly TRBD1 (6 bases). CDR1 is SGHAT and CDR2 is FQNNGV in the germline V gene. The CDR3 has 15 residues. Trimming cost V 1 base and J 0 bases, with 8 bases left between them.

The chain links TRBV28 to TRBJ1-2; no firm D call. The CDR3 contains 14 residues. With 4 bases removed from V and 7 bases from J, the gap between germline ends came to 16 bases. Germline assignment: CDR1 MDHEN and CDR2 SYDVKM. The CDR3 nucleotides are TGTGCCAGCAGTTGGACCACGGGAATTGCTGGCTACACCTTC. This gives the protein CASSWTTGIAGYTF.

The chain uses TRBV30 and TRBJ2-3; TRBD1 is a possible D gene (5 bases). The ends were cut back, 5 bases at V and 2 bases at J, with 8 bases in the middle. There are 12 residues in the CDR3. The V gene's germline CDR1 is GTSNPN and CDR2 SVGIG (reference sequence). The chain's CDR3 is CAWDSVTDTQYF. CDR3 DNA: TGTGCCTGGGACAGCGTCACAGATACGCAGTATTTT.

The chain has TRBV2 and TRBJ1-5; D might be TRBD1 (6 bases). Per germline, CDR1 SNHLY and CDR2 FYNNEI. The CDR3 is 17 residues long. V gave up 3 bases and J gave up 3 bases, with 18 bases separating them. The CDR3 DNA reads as TGTGCCAGCAGTGAGGGCGACCCATGGGGGCCCAATCAGCCCCAGCATTTT. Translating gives CASSEGDPWGPNQPQHF.